This T cell receptor beta chain was found in a study of CD4 T cells in relation to SARS-CoV-2 and coronaviruses. Here immunoSEQ multiplex PCR was the method, and the copy in TCRdb shows in-frame clones only, minus some. The sample has approximately 70,000 clones; 85% to 95% are singletons. V was clipped by 5 bases and J by 3 bases, with 10 bases between them. CDR3 length equals 13 residues. Germline assignment: CDR1 SGHTA and CDR2 FQGNSA. This clone appeared a few times. Before the COVID-19 pandemic, during about 2010-2018, CD4+ T cells were taken from unexposed donors. This rearrangement joins TRBV7-2 to TRBJ1-1; no clear D. This clonotype originated in a human donor in good health. The sample was naive CD4+ T cells from PBMCs. Subset of the sample: naive CD4+ T cells isolated by negative enrichment. CDR3 bases: TGTGCCAGCAGCCCTCGCGGGGACACTGAAGCTTTCTTT. Translated: CASSPRGDTEAFF.